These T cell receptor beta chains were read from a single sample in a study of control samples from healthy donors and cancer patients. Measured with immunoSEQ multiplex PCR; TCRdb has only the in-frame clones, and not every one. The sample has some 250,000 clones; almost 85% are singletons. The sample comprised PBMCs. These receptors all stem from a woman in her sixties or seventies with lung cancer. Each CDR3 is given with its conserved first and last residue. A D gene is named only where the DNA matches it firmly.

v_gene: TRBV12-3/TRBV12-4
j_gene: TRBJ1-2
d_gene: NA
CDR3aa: CASSLGSADGYTF

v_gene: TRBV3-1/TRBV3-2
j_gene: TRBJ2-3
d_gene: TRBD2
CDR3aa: CASSRGTTRADTQYF

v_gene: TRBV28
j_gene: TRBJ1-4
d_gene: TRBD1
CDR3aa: CASSPGGAETNEKLFF

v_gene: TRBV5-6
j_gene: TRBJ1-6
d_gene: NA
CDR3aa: CASSRTRGSPLHF

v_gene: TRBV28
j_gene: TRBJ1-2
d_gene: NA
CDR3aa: CASRIMGYGYTF

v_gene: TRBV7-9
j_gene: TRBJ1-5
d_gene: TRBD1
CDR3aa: CASSENRGDYSNQPQHF

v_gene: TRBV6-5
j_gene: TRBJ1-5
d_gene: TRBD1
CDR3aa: CASGWTGVGNQPQHF

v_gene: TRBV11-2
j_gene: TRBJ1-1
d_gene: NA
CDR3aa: CASSSDGGGTEAFF

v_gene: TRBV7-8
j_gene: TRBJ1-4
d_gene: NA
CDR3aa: CASSLALRQAATNEKLFF

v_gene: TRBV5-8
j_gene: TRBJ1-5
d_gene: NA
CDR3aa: CASSLRQQKYQPQHF

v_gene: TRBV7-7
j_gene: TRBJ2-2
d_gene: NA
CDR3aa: CASSLVGGMDTGELFF

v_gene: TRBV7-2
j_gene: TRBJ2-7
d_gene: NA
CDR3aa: CASSLGANRKYYEQYF

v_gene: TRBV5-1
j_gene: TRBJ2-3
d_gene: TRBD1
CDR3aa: CASSLGSWDRDTQYF

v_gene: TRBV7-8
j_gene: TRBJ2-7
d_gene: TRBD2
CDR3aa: CASNNRGLVYEQYF

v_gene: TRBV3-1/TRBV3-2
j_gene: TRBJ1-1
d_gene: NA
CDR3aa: CASSQDGAALIMNTEAFF

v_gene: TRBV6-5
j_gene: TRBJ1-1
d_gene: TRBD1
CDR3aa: CASSWTGGTGTEAFF

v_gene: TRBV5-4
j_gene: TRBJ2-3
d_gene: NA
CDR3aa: CASSSLGTSTDTQYF